The 31 T cell receptor beta chains reported below all come from one sample, sequenced in a study of T cell responses to AZD1222 COVID-19 vaccine. TCRdb's table, derived via immunoSEQ multiplex PCR, lists solely in-frame clones and lacks some. The table lists tens of thousands of clones, approximately 89% of them singletons. The sequencing here drew on peripheral blood, taken on day 0 of MenACWY control vaccination. The receptors were sampled from an adult in good health.

This clone came up a few times. The chain uses TRBV7-3 and TRBJ1-1, with a tentative D call TRBD1 (6 bases). This CDR3 spans 14 amino acids. Between the trimmed V and J ends, which lost 5 bases and 1 base, there was a span of 11 bases. From germline, CDR1 is SGHTA and CDR2 FQGTGA. DNA for the CDR3: TGTGCCAGCAGCAAGGACAGTTGGAACACTGAAGCTTTCTTT. Translation: CASSKDSWNTEAFF.

This chain uses TRBV19 with TRBJ1-6, with 7 positions matching TRBD1. The germline gives CDR1 LNHDA, CDR2 SQIVND (reference sequence). There are 14 residues in the CDR3. Unmatched junction bases numbered 5, after V lost 5 bases and J lost 7 bases. For the CDR3, the DNA is TGTGCCAGTAGTCCCGGGACAGAAAATTCACCCCTCCACTTT. Residues: CASSPGTENSPLHF.

This rearrangement joins TRBV29-1 to TRBJ2-1; the D gene is possibly TRBD1 (5 bases). The CDR3 is 14 amino acids. The V end lost 4 bases, the J end lost 6 bases, and 16 bases lay between the germline ends. Germline V gene data show CDR1 as SQVTM and CDR2 as ANQGSEA. CDR3 DNA sequence: TGCAGCGTTGCCTTACGGTCAGGGCGCAATGAGCAGTTCTTC. This sequence encodes CSVALRSGRNEQFF.

This clone is a singleton in its sample. The chain employs TRBV3-1 (or the pseudogene TRBV3-2) and TRBJ1-3; D is ambiguous. Germline V gene sequence: CDR1 LGHDT, CDR2 YNNKEL (reference sequence). This CDR3 region has 14 residues. With 4 bases removed from V and 4 bases from J, the gap between germline ends came to 11 bases. This chain's CDR3 is CASSPTWAGNTIYF. The CDR3 DNA reads TGTGCCAGCAGCCCGACATGGGCCGGAAACACCATATATTTT.

This chain joins TRBV6-2 or TRBV6-3 and TRBJ2-7; TRBD1 or TRBD2 may be the D gene (5 bases each). This CDR3 contains 12 residues. Per the germline V gene, CDR1 is MNHEY and CDR2 is SVGEGT. Trimming pared 2 bases from V and 7 bases from J, leaving 9 bases between. The DNA for the CDR3 is TGTGCCAGCAGTTACGGGGGTCGAGAGCAGTACTTC. Translation: CASSYGGREQYF.

This chain links TRBV28 with TRBJ2-5; TRBD1 aligns across 9 bases. This CDR3 is built from 15 residues. Per germline, CDR1 MDHEN and CDR2 SYDVKM. J gave up 5 bases and V 2 bases, and 6 bases lay outside the gene matches. The CDR3 protein is CASSLPTGGMETQYF. CDR3 coding DNA: TGTGCCAGCAGTTTACCGACAGGGGGTATGGAGACCCAGTACTTC.

This chain links TRBV2 with TRBJ2-3, with 11 bases aligning to TRBD2. V shed 4 bases and J 1 base; nucleotides not matched to a gene: 1. The CDR3 contains 15 residues. CDR1 is SNHLY, CDR2 FYNNEI, per germline. CDR3 in amino acids: CASSALAGGTDTQYF. The CDR3 coding sequence is TGTGCCAGCAGTGCACTAGCGGGGGGCACAGATACGCAGTATTTT.

The count of this clone is one. This chain links TRBV11-1 with TRBJ2-2; tentatively, D is TRBD1 (5 bases). V dropped 8 bases and J dropped 2 bases, with 9 bases sitting between them. CDR3 length: 13 residues. Germline-derived CDR1 and CDR2 are SGHAT and FQDESV (reference sequence). CDR3 DNA: TGTGCCAGCGGGGCAACAAACACCGGGGAGCTGTTTTTT. It is translated as CASGATNTGELFF.

The CDR3 bases are TGTGCCAGCTCACAAATAACAGGGGTAGAGCAGTACTTC. The encoded protein is CASSQITGVEQYF. The chain links TRBV18 to TRBJ2-7; 7 bases line up with TRBD1. Germline lookup yields CDR1 KGHSH and CDR2 LQKENI. The V gene end was trimmed by 4 bases and the J gene end by 7 bases; junction bases not matched to a gene: 7. The CDR3 covers 13 residues.

The J gene is TRBJ1-3, the V gene TRBV7-2; TRBD1 aligns across 8 bases. V was pared by 1 base and J by 1 base, with 0 bases of the junction left unmatched. The CDR3 consists of 15 residues. Germline V gene lookup returns CDR1 SGHTA and CDR2 FQGNSA. The CDR3 bases are TGTGCCAGCAGCTTAGACAGGGGGTCTGGAAACACCATATATTTT. Translating gives CASSLDRGSGNTIYF.

The chain is built from TRBV10-3 and TRBJ2-4, with D unresolved. The germline V gene has CDR1 ENHRY and CDR2 SYGVKD. This CDR3 has 13 amino acids. The ends were cut back, 0 bases at V and 9 bases at J, with 9 bases in the middle. The CDR3 sequence is CAISESAESIQYF. CDR3 sequence (DNA): TGTGCCATCAGTGAGTCGGCGGAGTCCATTCAGTACTTC.

The V call is TRBV6-5, the J call TRBJ1-5, with no clear D. The CDR3 is 14 residues long. Trimming pared 10 bases from V and 4 bases from J, leaving 17 bases between. Germline lookup yields CDR1 MNHEY and CDR2 SVGAGI. The CDR3 coding sequence is TGTGCCACCCAGCCGGCGGGGAGGAATCAGCCCCAGCATTTT. Its translation: CATQPAGRNQPQHF.

This sequence joins TRBV30 and TRBJ2-1, with 16 positions matching TRBD2. CDR3 size: 18 residues. CDR1 is GTSNPN and CDR2 is SVGIG in the germline V gene (reference sequence). Losses at the gene ends were 2 bases for V and 4 bases for J; bases not matched to a gene: 8. CDR3 region: CAWSPGTSGGGIYNEQFF. CDR3 nucleotide sequence: TGTGCCTGGAGTCCCGGGACTAGCGGGGGGGGAATATACAATGAGCAGTTCTTC. Using reference TRBV30 and TRBJ2-1 for the parts outside the CDR3, the full variable domain is SQTIHQWPATLVQPVGSPLSLECTVEGTSNPNLYWYRQAAGRGLQLLFYSVGIGQISSEVPQNLSASRPQDRQFILSSKKLLLSDSGFYLCAWSPGTSGGGIYNEQFFGPGTRLTVL.

V gene TRBV5-4 combines with J gene TRBJ2-2; D is undetermined. The CDR3 has 14 residues. V lost 4 bases and J 3 bases, leaving 10 bases between the germline ends. Germline CDR1 SGHNT, CDR2 YYREEE (reference sequence). The CDR3: CASSGGAHTGELFF. In DNA, the CDR3 is TGTGCCAGCAGCGGTGGAGCTCACACCGGGGAGCTGTTTTTT.

The rearrangement links TRBV7-8 to TRBJ1-4, with D perhaps matching TRBD1 (6 bases). Germline assignment: CDR1 SGHVS and CDR2 FQNEAQ. Trimming removed 3 bases from V and 3 bases from J, with 14 bases in between. The CDR3 length is 16 residues. The DNA of the CDR3 is TGTGCCAGCAGCTTGACGGGGGGCACGGCTAATGAAAAACTGTTTTTT. This translates into CASSLTGGTANEKLFF. Looking up the rest from reference TRBV7-8 and TRBJ1-4 gives the full variable domain: GAGVSQSPRYKVAKRGQDVALRCDPISGHVSLFWYQQALGQGPEFLTYFQNEAQLDKSGLPSDRFFAERPEGSVSTLKIQRTQQEDSAVYLCASSLTGGTANEKLFFGSGTQLSVL.

The V and J genes are TRBV27 and TRBJ1-5, with a possible D match to TRBD1 (6 bases). With 5 bases removed from V and 5 bases from J, the gap between germline ends came to 16 bases. In germline, CDR1 is MNHEY, CDR2 SMNVEV (reference sequence). The CDR3 has 15 residues. The CDR3 coding sequence is TGTGCCAGCAGTGTGCGCACAGGGAAGTATCAGCCCCAGCATTTT. Its translation: CASSVRTGKYQPQHF.

This chain connects TRBV10-3 to TRBJ2-7; 8 nucleotides align to TRBD2. The CDR3 runs 15 residues. The J segment lost 5 bases and the V segment lost 3 bases, leaving 9 bases of the junction unmatched. Germline CDR1 and CDR2: ENHRY and SYGVKD. The CDR3 nucleotides read TGTGCCATCAGTGACGGCGGGGGGTTAAGAAACGAGCAGTACTTC. Translated: CAISDGGGLRNEQYF.

The rearrangement uses TRBV11-2 and TRBJ1-2; 9 nucleotides match TRBD1. The CDR3 totals 16 residues. Germline CDR1 and CDR2: SGHAT and FQNNGV. The V segment lost 4 bases and the J segment 7 bases; nucleotides outside the gene matches: 13. Here the CDR3 reads CASSSPGHRGLGGYTF. The CDR3 DNA reads as TGTGCCAGCAGCTCCCCCGGGCACAGGGGGCTCGGTGGCTACACCTTC.

In regard to this clone: Distinct nucleotide sequences in the sample also encode this CDR3. The chain uses TRBV11-2 and TRBJ2-7, with D perhaps being TRBD1 or TRBD2 (5 bases each). Germline V lookup: CDR1 SGHAT, CDR2 FQNNGV. Trimming pared 3 bases from V and 3 bases from J, leaving 12 bases between. CDR3 size: 14 residues. Here the CDR3 reads CASSLGTGFYEQYF. The CDR3 coding sequence is TGTGCCAGCAGCTTGGGGACGGGGTTCTACGAGCAGTACTTC.

This chain links TRBV6-6 with TRBJ2-3, with 7 bases lining up with TRBD1. Trimming cost V 6 bases and J 4 bases; bases outside gene matches: 7. The CDR3 runs to 14 residues. Germline CDR1 and CDR2: MNHNY and SVGAGI (reference sequence). Here the CDR3 reads CASSQDRVADTQYF. The DNA for the CDR3 is TGTGCCAGCAGCCAAGACAGGGTTGCAGATACGCAGTATTTT.

The chain carries TRBV19 and TRBJ1-6; 7 nucleotides line up with TRBD1. The CDR3 extends over 12 amino acids. V lost 6 bases to trimming and J lost 7 bases; unmatched junction nucleotides: 0. Germline V gene sequence: CDR1 LNHDA, CDR2 SQIVND (reference sequence). The CDR3 protein is CASRTGNSPLHF. The CDR3 DNA reads TGTGCCAGTAGGACAGGGAATTCACCCCTCCACTTT.

The CDR3 nucleotides are TGCAGCGTTGAAGACAGGGCAAACTCCTACGAGCAGTACTTC. Translation: CSVEDRANSYEQYF. The gene calls are TRBV29-1 and TRBJ2-7; tentatively, D is TRBD1 (5 bases). Germline V lookup: CDR1 SQVTM, CDR2 ANQGSEA. Trimming took off 0 bases at V and 0 bases at J, with 9 bases between the two ends. There are 14 residues in the CDR3.

This clone occurred a few times. The chain links TRBV9 to TRBJ1-2; 8 nucleotides agree with TRBD1. With 5 bases clipped from V and 7 bases from J, the junction kept 4 bases outside the gene matches. In germline, CDR1 is SGDLS, CDR2 YYNGEE. This CDR3 comprises 12 residues. The CDR3 protein is CASRGQGGGYTF. CDR3 nucleotides: TGTGCCAGCAGAGGACAGGGTGGTGGCTACACCTTC.

J is TRBJ2-7 and V is TRBV6-4; unclear D gene. The CDR3 spans 15 residues. The germline gives CDR1 MRHNA, CDR2 SNTAGT. V was trimmed by 3 bases and J by 11 bases, leaving 23 bases between them. The CDR3 loop reads CASSEDGSDPKCEYF. For the CDR3, the DNA is TGTGCCAGCAGTGAAGACGGAAGCGACCCGAAGTGTGAGTACTTC.

Concerning this clone itself: Mismatch with germline at one junction end may stem from a read error. J is TRBJ1-2 and V is TRBV29-1, with D perhaps TRBD1 (6 bases). There are 12 residues in the CDR3. Germline loops: CDR1 SQVTM, CDR2 ANQGSEA. CDR3 region: CSVQDRLNGYTF. The CDR3, as DNA: TGCAGCGTTCAAGACAGGTTGAACGGCTACACCTTC.

This clone was counted a single time. The chain employs TRBV9 and TRBJ2-3, with D perhaps TRBD2 (6 bases). The CDR3 consists of 15 residues. Germline values: CDR1 SGDLS, CDR2 YYNGEE. The V and J ends lost 1 base and 0 bases respectively, with 9 bases between them. CDR3 sequence reads: CASSVSGTSTDTQYF. The DNA for the CDR3 is TGTGCCAGCAGCGTATCGGGGACTAGCACAGATACGCAGTATTTT.

The chain joins TRBV4-3 to TRBJ2-3; D unclear. This CDR3 is 15 amino acids long. Trimming cost V 1 base and J 1 base, with 9 bases left between them. The germline V gene encodes CDR1 LGHNA and CDR2 YSLEER. CDR3 residues: CASSQAQVGTDTQYF. CDR3 DNA sequence: TGCGCCAGCAGCCAAGCCCAGGTCGGCACAGATACGCAGTATTTT.

This clone has a single count. The V call is TRBV19, the J call TRBJ2-5, with D possibly being TRBD1 or TRBD2 (6 bases each). The germline CDR1 and CDR2 sequences are LNHDA and SQIVND (reference sequence). Between the trimmed V and J ends, which lost 2 bases and 3 bases, there was a span of 7 bases. The length of the CDR3 is 13 residues. The CDR3 spells CASSIRGEETQYF. The CDR3 DNA is TGTGCCAGTAGTATAAGGGGGGAAGAGACCCAGTACTTC. Drawing the rest from reference TRBV19 and TRBJ2-5, the complete variable domain is DGGITQSPKYLFRKEGQNVTLSCEQNLNHDAMYWYRQDPGQGLRLIYYSQIVNDFQKGDIAEGYSVSREKKESFPLTVTSAQKNPTAFYLCASSIRGEETQYFGPGTRLLVL.

This clone has just one count. Germline and junction disagree at one end, which may indicate a read error. This chain links TRBV6-4 with TRBJ1-4; TRBD1 matches 7 bases. The CDR3 covers 11 residues. Germline CDR1 MRHNA, CDR2 SNTAGT. The DNA for the CDR3 is TGTGCCAGCAGTGAAAAAGACAGGGTCTATTTT. Amino acid sequence: CASSEKDRVYF.

This chain connects TRBV5-4 to TRBJ2-3; D might be TRBD2 (6 bases). This CDR3 comprises 14 residues. Trimming cost V 4 bases and J 4 bases, with 13 bases left between them. Germline-derived CDR1 and CDR2 are SGHNT and YYREEE (reference sequence). This CDR3 is CASSGGTGADTQYF. The CDR3 coding sequence is TGTGCCAGCAGCGGGGGGACGGGGGCAGATACGCAGTATTTT.

The rearrangement joins TRBV7-2 to TRBJ2-2; 8 bases fit TRBD1. V was clipped by 5 bases and J by 5 bases; unmatched bases: 10. The CDR3 totals 16 residues. Germline-derived CDR1 and CDR2 are SGHTA and FQGNSA. The CDR3 bases are TGTGCCAGCAGCGCACTCAGGGGGCAGGGGACCGGGGAGCTGTTTTTT. This translates into CASSALRGQGTGELFF. Complete variable domain (other parts from reference TRBV7-2 and TRBJ2-2): GAGVSQSPSNKVTEKGKDVELRCDPISGHTALYWYRQSLGQGLEFLIYFQGNSAPDKSGLPSDRFSAERTGGSVSTLTIQRTQQEDSAVYLCASSALRGQGTGELFFGEGSRLTVL.